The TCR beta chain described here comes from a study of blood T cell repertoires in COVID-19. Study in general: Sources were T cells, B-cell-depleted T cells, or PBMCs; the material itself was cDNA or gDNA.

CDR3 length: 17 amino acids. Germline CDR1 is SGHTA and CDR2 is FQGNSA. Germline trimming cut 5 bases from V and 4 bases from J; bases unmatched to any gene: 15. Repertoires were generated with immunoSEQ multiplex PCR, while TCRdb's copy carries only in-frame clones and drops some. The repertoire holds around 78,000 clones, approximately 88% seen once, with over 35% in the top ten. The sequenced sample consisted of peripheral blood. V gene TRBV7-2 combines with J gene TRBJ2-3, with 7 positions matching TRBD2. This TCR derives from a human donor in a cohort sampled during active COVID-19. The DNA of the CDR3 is TGTGCCAGCAGCCCCCCCTATCCTAGCGGAGATGCAGATACGCAGTATTTT. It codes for CASSPPYPSGDADTQYF.